This T cell receptor beta chain derives from a study of cytomegalovirus exposure and HLA in healthy donors. Study-wide background: The 90 to 150 validation repertoires, a later analysis reported, used the same platform as the approximately 700 first-cohort repertoires.

Libraries were prepared by immunoSEQ multiplex PCR; TCRdb keeps only in-frame clonotypes and omits some of them. The sample carries around 180,000 clones, 86% recorded once. Deletions cut 6 bases from V and 4 bases from J, with 13 bases between. Germline CDR1 MNHEY, CDR2 SVGAGI. The CDR3 is 15 residues long. Study-wide results and caveats: The classifier was said to identify cytomegalovirus status with high specificity and sensitivity. A few chains linked to CMV were shown in vitro to be specific for CMV antigens.

With regard to this clone: The target antigen is unknown.

What was sequenced was PBMCs. The sequence was obtained from a woman aged 18-29 years in good health and CMV-seronegative. The V gene is TRBV6-5, the J gene TRBJ2-6, with D maybe TRBD2 (6 bases). The CDR3 loop reads CASRGGAAGANVLTF. The CDR3 DNA reads TGTGCCAGCAGAGGCGGGGCGGCGGGGGCCAACGTCCTGACTTTC.